The clone carrying this T cell receptor beta chain was detected only a few times. Using immunoSEQ multiplex PCR, the repertoire was profiled, and TCRdb retains in-frame clones only, with some absent. This sample has 100,000 to 150,000 clones; over 80% occur once, and the top ten carry around 0.52%. The sample originates from a study of control samples from healthy donors and cancer patients. CDR3 length: 13 residues. The junction had 7 bases not matched to a gene; V was cut back by 8 bases and J by 1 base. Looked up from germline, CDR1 is GTSNPN and CDR2 is SVGIG (reference sequence). Sequenced input: PBMCs. The gene calls are TRBV30 and TRBJ2-5; TRBD2 agrees at 7 bases. This sequence originates from a man older than 75 with head and neck cancer. The CDR3 region is CAATAGAQETQYF. The CDR3 nucleotides read TGTGCCGCCACGGCGGGAGCCCAAGAGACCCAGTACTTC.